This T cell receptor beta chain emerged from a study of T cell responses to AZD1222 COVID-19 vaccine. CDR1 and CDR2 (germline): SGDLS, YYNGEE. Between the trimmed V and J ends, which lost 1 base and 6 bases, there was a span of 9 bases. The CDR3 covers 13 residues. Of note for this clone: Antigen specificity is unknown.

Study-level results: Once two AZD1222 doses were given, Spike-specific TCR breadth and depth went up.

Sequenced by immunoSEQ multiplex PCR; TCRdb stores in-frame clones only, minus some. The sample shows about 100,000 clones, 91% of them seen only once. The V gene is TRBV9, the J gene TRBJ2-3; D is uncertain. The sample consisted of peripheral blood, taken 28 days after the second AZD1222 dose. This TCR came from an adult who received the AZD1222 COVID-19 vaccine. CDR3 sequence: CASSVTGTDTQYF. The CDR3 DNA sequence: TGTGCCAGCAGCGTAACCGGAACGGATACGCAGTATTTT.